This T cell receptor (beta chain) was identified during a study of blood T cell repertoires in COVID-19 (dated by TCRdb to about 2020). Background on the whole study: The collaborator samples originated in the United States, Italy and Spain and spanned the acute and convalescent phases of COVID-19. The prospective study material was composed of cDNA or gDNA derived from T cells, B-cell-depleted T cells, or PBMCs. The dataset comprised deeply sampled blood TCRbeta repertoires from subjects exposed to, actively infected with, or recovered from COVID-19. The repertoires were made available in a free public database intended to serve as a resource for research on the immune response to SARS-CoV-2. The samples were drawn from the first 160 participants of the ongoing ImmuneRACE study and from under 1,500 subjects provided by 6 global collaborators. A de-identified subject ID, COVID-19 status, age in years and sex were almost always included in the sample metadata. Where available, HLA class I and class II types were taken from metadata supplied by the sample provider and were not determined by assay-based typing.

The cysteine opens and the phenylalanine closes a CDR3 of 15 amino acids. Only the CDR3 DNA is retained, 45 bases long and in frame from the first base. CDR1 and CDR2 are read off the germline V gene as SGDLS and YYNGEE. V trim: 4 bases; J trim: 0 bases; unmatched bases: 6. In the prospective study, participants were 18 to 89 years old, resided in about two dozen geographic areas of the United States, and were enrolled through a virtual design. In the prospective study, participants were assigned to cohorts based on the clinical history participants reported in a screening survey and a study questionnaire. A participant counted as exposed if, within 2 weeks of entering the study, that participant had been in contact with someone who had a PCR-confirmed or clinician-diagnosed COVID-19 case. In the prospective study, mobile phlebotomists collected whole blood, serum and a nasopharyngeal or oropharyngeal swab from each participant. Over an approximately two-month period, participants in the prospective study had the option of providing additional blood draws and questionnaires. Blood samples from the prospective study were shipped frozen or at room temperature prior to DNA extraction.

TCRbeta CDR3 regions were amplified from genomic DNA using the immunoSEQ Assay, a bias-controlled multiplex PCR. The authors' analysis ran thus. The number of nucleated cells in each sample was estimated by amplification of reference gene primers within the assay. To quantify the absolute abundance of each unique TCRbeta CDR3 rearrangement, sequence reads were collapsed and filtered. Productive Simpson clonality was computed per sample as the square root of Simpson's diversity index over productive rearrangements. TCRdb limited this immuneACCESS table to in-frame rearrangements with V and J called. A share of clones is missing; checked studies link under half to unresolved V genes, and the rest is unexplained. That table supplies the V and J calls and clone size; D and trimming were determined from the DNA. The table for this sample lists 200,000 to 250,000 clones; around 90% of them were counted only once. Of the sample, about 15% falls within the top ten clones.

Broad study findings and their caveats: How much clinical and demographic metadata was included differed by source and by participant, and the metadata was provided uncurated.

With regard to this clone: Its binding antigen is unknown. Per-base qualities were not stored, and no clone one base away is much larger.

The sequence links TRBV9 to TRBJ1-1; the junction holds 7 bases that match TRBD1. Sequenced sample: PBMCs or T cells enriched from blood (not recorded which). The origin of this receptor is a man between 25 and 39 years old who had been exposed to COVID-19. The encoded CDR3 is CASSIGTDMNTEAFF. The DNA sequence reads TGTGCCAGCAGCATAGGGACAGACATGAACACTGAAGCTTTCTTT.